The 28 T cell receptor beta chains reported below all come from one sample, sequenced in a study of blood T cell repertoires in COVID-19. Measured with immunoSEQ multiplex PCR; TCRdb has only the in-frame clones, and not every one. The sample records 100,000 to 120,000 clones, more than 75% being singletons. The sample was peripheral blood. The receptors here all came from a man in his forties with acute or convalescent COVID-19.

V and J are TRBV12-3 or TRBV12-4 and TRBJ2-7, with D possibly matching TRBD1 (6 bases). This CDR3 spans 13 amino acids. V was shortened by 6 bases and J by 3 bases, with 12 bases between the two germline ends. The CDR3 spells CASSQGWDYEQYF. DNA of the CDR3: TGTGCCAGCAGCCAGGGGTGGGACTACGAGCAGTACTTC.

The genes are TRBV27 and TRBJ1-2; a possible D gene is TRBD1 (5 bases). The V end was cut by 5 bases, the J end by 0 bases, with 10 bases between. CDR1 is MNHEY and CDR2 is SMNVEV in the germline V gene (reference sequence). This CDR3 contains 14 residues. The CDR3 spells CASSPGITNYGYTF. The CDR3 DNA reads TGTGCCAGCAGTCCAGGGATTACTAACTATGGCTACACCTTC.

The V and J genes are TRBV9 and TRBJ2-2; 10 bases are shared with TRBD2. Germline V gene sequence: CDR1 SGDLS, CDR2 YYNGEE. V was pared by 2 bases and J by 5 bases, with 3 bases of the junction left unmatched. CDR3 length: 15 residues. CDR3: CASSVSGGFTGELFF. The CDR3 DNA is TGTGCCAGCAGCGTTAGCGGGGGGTTTACCGGGGAGCTGTTTTTT.

The V call is TRBV6-2 or TRBV6-3, the J call TRBJ2-5; 7 bases align to TRBD1. Germline-derived CDR1 and CDR2 are MNHEY and SVGEGT. This CDR3 spans 16 amino acids. V lost 0 bases, J lost 0 bases, and 4 bases stayed unmatched. This CDR3 reads CASSYSTGTYQETQYF. As DNA, the CDR3 is TGTGCCAGCAGTTACTCGACAGGGACATACCAAGAGACCCAGTACTTC.

The V and J genes are TRBV4-1 and TRBJ1-2; D ambiguous. The CDR3 length is 16 residues. CDR1 and CDR2 from the germline V gene are MGHRA and YSYEKL. The V gene lost 2 bases and the J gene lost 4 bases, with 17 bases spanning the gap. The CDR3 coding sequence is TGCGCCAGCAGCCAATATGACCTAGCCGGCAGCTATGGCTACACCTTC. Amino acid sequence: CASSQYDLAGSYGYTF.

The genes are TRBV7-3 and TRBJ2-3, with D possibly matching TRBD2 (6 bases). CDR3 length: 15 amino acids. Germline CDR1 and CDR2: SGHTA and FQGTGA. V shed 2 bases and J shed 2 bases, with 11 bases lying between them. The CDR3 sequence is CASSLGPGDTDTQYF. CDR3 DNA sequence: TGTGCCAGCAGCTTAGGTCCGGGAGACACAGATACGCAGTATTTT.

The chain carries TRBV10-1 and TRBJ2-5, with D uncertain. The CDR3 is made up of 15 amino acids. From germline, CDR1 is WNHNN and CDR2 SYGVQD (reference sequence). Deletions cut 2 bases from V and 1 base from J, with 11 bases between. CDR3 protein: CASSENTLSQETQYF. CDR3 in DNA: TGCGCCAGCAGTGAGAATACCCTAAGCCAAGAGACCCAGTACTTC.

The rearrangement uses TRBV5-5 and TRBJ2-5, with a weak D call TRBD1 (8 bases). The CDR3 loop spans 14 amino acids. The germline V gene encodes CDR1 SGHKS and CDR2 YYEKEE (reference sequence). Trimming pared 2 bases from V and 4 bases from J, leaving 12 bases between. CDR3 sequence reads: CASSFTGGVETQYF. CDR3 coding DNA: TGTGCCAGCAGCTTTACAGGGGGGGTAGAGACCCAGTACTTC.

This clone came up once. V and J are TRBV9 and TRBJ2-7, with D possibly TRBD2 on 6 matching bases. CDR1 is SGDLS, CDR2 YYNGEE, per germline. The CDR3 totals 14 residues. The V end lost 4 bases, the J end lost 1 base, and 12 bases lay between the germline ends. This CDR3 is CASSPGDGSYEQYF. The CDR3 DNA reads TGTGCCAGCAGCCCGGGGGACGGATCCTACGAGCAGTACTTC.

This rearrangement joins TRBV18 to TRBJ2-7, with a tentative D call TRBD2 (7 bases). Per germline, CDR1 KGHSH and CDR2 LQKENI. CDR3 length: 13 amino acids. V lost 2 bases and J lost 5, with 10 bases in between. CDR3 DNA: TGTGCCAGCTCACCAGTCGGGGGGCACGAGCAGTACTTC. It encodes CASSPVGGHEQYF. The full variable domain, with the rest looked up from reference TRBV18 and TRBJ2-7, is NAGVMQNPRHLVRRRGQEARLRCSPMKGHSHVYWYRQLPEEGLKFMVYLQKENIIDESGMPKERFSAEFPKEGPSILRIQQVVRGDSAAYFCASSPVGGHEQYFGPGTRLTVT.

This rearrangement joins TRBV18 to TRBJ1-4; no reliable D call. CDR1 is KGHSH, CDR2 LQKENI, per germline. This CDR3 has 16 amino acids. Trimming removed 1 base from V and 5 bases from J, with 14 bases in between. The CDR3, as DNA: TGTGCCAGCTCACCACGAAGCGGAGGACTAAATGAAAAACTGTTTTTT. The encoded protein is CASSPRSGGLNEKLFF.

The gene calls are TRBV30 and TRBJ1-2, with 10 bases fitting TRBD1. Germline V lookup: CDR1 GTSNPN, CDR2 SVGIG (reference sequence). V dropped 5 bases and J dropped 7; count of bases not matched to a gene: 7. The CDR3 covers 13 residues. The CDR3 nucleotides read TGTGCCTGGGTTAGACAGGGGGCGGTTGGCTACACCTTC. Translating it yields CAWVRQGAVGYTF. Combining the CDR3 with reference TRBV30 and TRBJ1-2 gives the whole variable domain SQTIHQWPATLVQPVGSPLSLECTVEGTSNPNLYWYRQAAGRGLQLLFYSVGIGQISSEVPQNLSASRPQDRQFILSSKKLLLSDSGFYLCAWVRQGAVGYTFGSGTRLTVV.

The chain uses TRBV9 and TRBJ2-2; D gene unclear. Per the germline V gene, CDR1 is SGDLS and CDR2 is YYNGEE. V lost 2 bases and J lost 5, with 7 bases in between. This CDR3 is built from 13 residues. The CDR3 loop is CASSVAMTGELFF. CDR3 sequence (DNA): TGTGCCAGCAGCGTTGCGATGACCGGGGAGCTGTTTTTT.

The V gene is TRBV4-1, the J gene TRBJ2-3; 12 positions match TRBD2. The CDR3 loop spans 16 amino acids. Trimming took 4 bases from V and 2 from J; bases not matched to a gene: 4. Germline-derived CDR1 and CDR2 are MGHRA and YSYEKL. The CDR3 sequence is CASSRGLAGFTDTQYF. The CDR3 DNA reads TGCGCCAGCAGCCGAGGACTAGCGGGGTTCACAGATACGCAGTATTTT.

CDR3 region: CASSYARTDTQYF. The CDR3, as DNA: TGTGCCAGCAGTTACGCCAGGACAGATACGCAGTATTTT. The V and J genes are TRBV6-5 and TRBJ2-3; no firm D call. Trimming removed 2 bases at V and 3 bases at J, with 6 bases between. There are 13 residues in the CDR3. CDR1 is MNHEY and CDR2 is SVGAGI in the germline V gene.

V usage is TRBV6-5 and J usage is TRBJ2-7, with a possible D match to TRBD1 (5 bases). Trimming removed 7 bases from V and 0 bases from J, with 13 bases in between. CDR3 length: 14 amino acids. Germline CDR1 and CDR2: MNHEY and SVGAGI. The CDR3 coding sequence is TGTGCCAGCACCTGGGGCCTGAGCTCCTACGAGCAGTACTTC. It is translated as CASTWGLSSYEQYF.

Only a few counts were recorded for this clone. V gene TRBV6-5 combines with J gene TRBJ1-3; D is unclear. Trimming pared 11 bases from V and 1 base from J, leaving 12 bases between. The CDR3 extends over 13 amino acids. In germline, CDR1 is MNHEY, CDR2 SVGAGI. The CDR3 nucleotides are TGTGCCGTTTGGCGGGGATCTGGAAACACCATATATTTT. Encoded protein: CAVWRGSGNTIYF.

V gene TRBV19 combines with J gene TRBJ1-1; D is possibly TRBD1 (6 bases). CDR1 is LNHDA, CDR2 SQIVND, per germline (reference sequence). The CDR3 runs 15 residues. Trimming shortened V by 3 bases and J by 3 bases, and 14 bases separated the two germline ends. In DNA, the CDR3 is TGTGCCAGTAGTATGTTTGGGGGCATGGACACTGAAGCTTTCTTT. It translates to CASSMFGGMDTEAFF.

The CDR3 nucleotides are TGTGCCAGCTCCCTACTGGACAGGGACCCGCCAGATACGCAGTATTTT. Translated: CASSLLDRDPPDTQYF. The V and J genes are TRBV18 and TRBJ2-3; TRBD1 agrees at 8 bases. Germline V CDR1 and CDR2: KGHSH, LQKENI. CDR3 length equals 16 residues. Germline trimming cut 6 bases from V and 4 bases from J; bases unmatched to any gene: 12.

The rearrangement links TRBV13 to TRBJ2-7; the D gene is possibly TRBD2 (5 bases). CDR1 is PRHDT, CDR2 FYEKMQ, per germline (reference sequence). The CDR3 sequence is 14 residues long. Trimming removed 5 bases from V and 4 bases from J, with 15 bases in between. The CDR3 sequence: CASSPSRDIYEQYF. The CDR3 region has the DNA TGTGCCAGCAGCCCCAGCCGGGATATATACGAGCAGTACTTC.

The rearrangement joins TRBV19 to TRBJ2-6; weak D call: TRBD1 (5 bases). V gave up 2 bases and J gave up 0 bases, with 14 bases separating them. The CDR3 contains 18 residues. CDR1 and CDR2 (germline): LNHDA, SQIVND (reference sequence). The chain's CDR3 is CASSIITGRGSGANVLTF. In nucleotides, the CDR3 is TGTGCCAGTAGTATAATCACAGGTCGAGGCTCTGGGGCCAACGTCCTGACTTTC.

This chain connects TRBV13 to TRBJ1-2, with 8 bases identical to TRBD1. With V trimmed by 2 bases and J by 4 bases, 9 bases remained unmatched. Germline-derived CDR1 and CDR2 are PRHDT and FYEKMQ (reference sequence). There are 16 residues in the CDR3. The CDR3 nucleotides read TGTGCCAGCAGCTTAAGCCAGGGGGCTCTCGGCTATGGCTACACCTTC. Translated, it gives CASSLSQGALGYGYTF.

The gene calls are TRBV7-8 and TRBJ2-5, with TRBD1 matching 9 bases. The J segment lost 3 bases and the V segment lost 1 base, leaving 3 bases of the junction unmatched. The CDR3 length is 15 residues. Germline V lookup: CDR1 SGHVS, CDR2 FQNEAQ. In nucleotides, the CDR3 is TGTGCCAGCAGCTTAGTAGGGACAGGGAAAGAGACCCAGTACTTC. Amino acid sequence: CASSLVGTGKETQYF.

V is TRBV20-1 and J is TRBJ2-3; D gene uncertain. Trimming removed 6 bases from V and 3 bases from J, with 7 bases in between. The CDR3 has 11 amino acids. Germline CDR1 and CDR2: DFQATT and SNEGSKA (reference sequence). CDR3 amino acids: CSATETDTQYF. CDR3 DNA sequence: TGCAGTGCGACGGAGACAGATACGCAGTATTTT.

The gene calls are TRBV4-1 and TRBJ2-5; possibly TRBD1 for D (6 bases). The CDR3 totals 19 residues. CDR1 is MGHRA, CDR2 YSYEKL, per germline. The V end was cut by 0 bases, the J end by 1 base, with 21 bases between. In nucleotides, the CDR3 is TGCGCCAGCAGCCAAGATGTTCTCCCTATGAGGACAGTCCAAGAGACCCAGTACTTC. This translates into CASSQDVLPMRTVQETQYF.

V is TRBV6-5 and J is TRBJ2-7; D possibly corresponds to TRBD1 (6 bases). The V end lost 3 bases, the J end lost 0 bases, and 12 bases lay between the germline ends. This CDR3 spans 15 amino acids. Germline CDR1 MNHEY, CDR2 SVGAGI. This chain's CDR3 is CASSYAGASSYEQYF. The CDR3 nucleotides read TGTGCCAGCAGTTATGCAGGGGCGAGCTCCTACGAGCAGTACTTC.

The rearrangement uses TRBV30 and TRBJ2-2; D call uncertain. Per germline, CDR1 GTSNPN and CDR2 SVGIG (reference sequence). The CDR3 covers 14 residues. The germline V and J ends were trimmed by 1 base and 1 base, with 7 bases remaining between them. This CDR3 is CAWSAYMNTGELFF. The CDR3 bases are TGTGCCTGGAGTGCTTACATGAACACCGGGGAGCTGTTTTTT.

The chain is built from TRBV7-9 and TRBJ2-1, with 7 bases fitting TRBD2. The CDR3 has 16 residues. Per the germline V gene, CDR1 is SEHNR and CDR2 is FQNEAQ (reference sequence). V lost 7 bases, J lost 0 bases, and 9 bases stayed unmatched. CDR3 sequence (DNA): TGTGCCAGCACTCAGCGGGGCCCCAGCTCCTACAATGAGCAGTTCTTC. It codes for CASTQRGPSSYNEQFF.